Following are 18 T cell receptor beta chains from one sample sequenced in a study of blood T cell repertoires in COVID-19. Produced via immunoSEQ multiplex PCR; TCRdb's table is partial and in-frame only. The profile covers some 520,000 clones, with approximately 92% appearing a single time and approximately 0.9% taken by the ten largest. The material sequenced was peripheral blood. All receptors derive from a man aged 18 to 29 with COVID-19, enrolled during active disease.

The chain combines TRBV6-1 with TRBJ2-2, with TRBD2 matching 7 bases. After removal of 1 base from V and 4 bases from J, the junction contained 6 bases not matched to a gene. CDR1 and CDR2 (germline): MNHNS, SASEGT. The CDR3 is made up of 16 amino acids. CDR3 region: CASSEELGGPTGELFF. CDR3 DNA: TGTGCCAGCAGTGAAGAATTGGGAGGGCCCACCGGGGAGCTGTTTTTT.

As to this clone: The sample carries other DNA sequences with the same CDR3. The CDR3 loop is CASSPTGGGQPQHF. The CDR3 bases are TGTGCCAGCAGTCCCACAGGGGGCGGTCAGCCCCAGCATTTT. The chain joins TRBV9 to TRBJ1-5; TRBD1 matches at 9 bases. The CDR3 runs 14 residues. Trimming cost V 5 bases and J 6 bases; bases outside gene matches: 6. CDR1 SGDLS and CDR2 YYNGEE come from the germline V gene.

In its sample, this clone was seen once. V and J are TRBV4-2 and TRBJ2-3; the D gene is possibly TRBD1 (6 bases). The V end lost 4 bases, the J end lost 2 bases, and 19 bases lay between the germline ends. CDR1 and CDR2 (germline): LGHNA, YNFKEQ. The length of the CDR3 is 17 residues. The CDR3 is CASSRPSRGGDTDTQYF. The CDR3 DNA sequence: TGTGCCAGCAGCCGCCCAAGTCGAGGGGGAGACACAGATACGCAGTATTTT.

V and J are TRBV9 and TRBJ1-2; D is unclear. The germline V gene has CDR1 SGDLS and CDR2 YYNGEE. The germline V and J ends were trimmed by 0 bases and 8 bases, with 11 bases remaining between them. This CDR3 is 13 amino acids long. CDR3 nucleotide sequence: TGTGCCAGCAGCGTAGTAGTAGGCGGCGGCTACACCTTC. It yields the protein CASSVVVGGGYTF.

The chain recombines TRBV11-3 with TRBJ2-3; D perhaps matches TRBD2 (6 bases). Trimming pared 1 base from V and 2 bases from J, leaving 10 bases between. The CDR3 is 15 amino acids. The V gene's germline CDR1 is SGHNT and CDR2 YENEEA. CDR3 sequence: CASSLAGVFTDTQYF. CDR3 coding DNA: TGTGCCAGCAGCTTAGCGGGAGTTTTCACAGATACGCAGTATTTT.

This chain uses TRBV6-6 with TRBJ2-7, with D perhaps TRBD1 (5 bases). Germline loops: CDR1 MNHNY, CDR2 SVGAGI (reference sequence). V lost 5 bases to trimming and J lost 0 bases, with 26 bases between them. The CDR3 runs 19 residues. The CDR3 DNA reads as TGTGCCAGCAGTCAATTCCAGGGTGCATCCCTTTACCGCTCCTACGAGCAGTACTTC. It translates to CASSQFQGASLYRSYEQYF.

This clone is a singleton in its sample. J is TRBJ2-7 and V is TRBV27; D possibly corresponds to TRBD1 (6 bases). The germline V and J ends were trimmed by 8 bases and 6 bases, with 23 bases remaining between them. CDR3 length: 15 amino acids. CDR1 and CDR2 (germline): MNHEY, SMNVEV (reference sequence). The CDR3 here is CASQEDSVSPVEQYF. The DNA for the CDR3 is TGTGCCAGCCAAGAGGACAGCGTTTCCCCCGTCGAGCAGTACTTC.

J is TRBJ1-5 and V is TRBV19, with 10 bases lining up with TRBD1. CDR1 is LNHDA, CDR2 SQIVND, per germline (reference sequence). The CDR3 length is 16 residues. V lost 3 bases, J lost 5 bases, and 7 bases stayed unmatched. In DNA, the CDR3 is TGTGCCAGTAGTATCCCTGACAGGGGGCAGGATCAGCCCCAGCATTTT. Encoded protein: CASSIPDRGQDQPQHF.

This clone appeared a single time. For the CDR3, the DNA is TGTGCCAGTAGTGCAGGCTCCTACGAGCAGTACTTC. It specifies CASSAGSYEQYF. This chain links TRBV19 with TRBJ2-7; no reliable D call. V gave up 5 bases and J gave up 0 bases, with 5 bases separating them. The CDR3 extends over 12 amino acids. Germline V gives CDR1 LNHDA, CDR2 SQIVND (reference sequence).

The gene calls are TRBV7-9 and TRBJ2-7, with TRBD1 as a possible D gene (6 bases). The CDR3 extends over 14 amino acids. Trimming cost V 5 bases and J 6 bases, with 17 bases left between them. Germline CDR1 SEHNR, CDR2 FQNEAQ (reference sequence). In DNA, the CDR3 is TGTGCCAGCAGCGTAGGACAGCCCCTCTCCGAGCAGTACTTC. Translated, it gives CASSVGQPLSEQYF.

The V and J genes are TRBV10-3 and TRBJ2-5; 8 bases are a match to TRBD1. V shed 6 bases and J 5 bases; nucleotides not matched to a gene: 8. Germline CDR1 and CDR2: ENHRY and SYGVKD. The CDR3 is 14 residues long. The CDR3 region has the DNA TGTGCCATCAGAGGGACAGGAGGGGAGGAGACCCAGTACTTC. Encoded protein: CAIRGTGGEETQYF.

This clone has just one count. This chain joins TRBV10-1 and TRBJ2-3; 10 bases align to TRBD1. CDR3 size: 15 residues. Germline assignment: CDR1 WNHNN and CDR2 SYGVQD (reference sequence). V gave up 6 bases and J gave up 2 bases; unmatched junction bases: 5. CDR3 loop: CASRPGTGVTDTQYF. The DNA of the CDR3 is TGCGCCAGCAGACCCGGGACAGGGGTCACAGATACGCAGTATTTT.

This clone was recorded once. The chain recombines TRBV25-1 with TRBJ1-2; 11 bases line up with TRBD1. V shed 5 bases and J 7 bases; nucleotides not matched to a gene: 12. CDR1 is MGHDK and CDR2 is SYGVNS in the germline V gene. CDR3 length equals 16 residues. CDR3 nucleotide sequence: TGTGCCAGCAGTCCCCCCCACGGACAGGGGGCGCCTGGCTACACCTTC. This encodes CASSPPHGQGAPGYTF.

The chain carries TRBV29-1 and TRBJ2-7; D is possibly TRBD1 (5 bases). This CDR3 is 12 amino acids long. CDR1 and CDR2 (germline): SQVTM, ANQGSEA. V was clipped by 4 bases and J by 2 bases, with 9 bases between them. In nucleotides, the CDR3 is TGCAGCGTTGTGGTAGGGGCCTACGAGCAGTACTTC. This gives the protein CSVVVGAYEQYF.

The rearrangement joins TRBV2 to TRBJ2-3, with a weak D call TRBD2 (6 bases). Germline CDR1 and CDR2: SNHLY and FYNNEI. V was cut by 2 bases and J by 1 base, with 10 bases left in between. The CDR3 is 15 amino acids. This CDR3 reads CASSEPGSGTDTQYF. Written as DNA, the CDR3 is TGTGCCAGCAGTGAACCCGGGAGTGGCACAGATACGCAGTATTTT.

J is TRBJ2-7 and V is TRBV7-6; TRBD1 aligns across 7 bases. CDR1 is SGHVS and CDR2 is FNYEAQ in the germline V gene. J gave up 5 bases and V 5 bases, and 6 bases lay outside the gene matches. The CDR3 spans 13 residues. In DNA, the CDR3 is TGTGCCAGCAGCCGCGACAGGGATCACGAGCAGTACTTC. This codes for CASSRDRDHEQYF.

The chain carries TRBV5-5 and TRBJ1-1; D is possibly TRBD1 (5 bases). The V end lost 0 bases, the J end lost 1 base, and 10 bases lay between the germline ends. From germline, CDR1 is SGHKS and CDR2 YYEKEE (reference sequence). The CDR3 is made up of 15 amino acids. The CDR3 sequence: CASSLAPGGNTEAFF. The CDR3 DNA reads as TGTGCCAGCAGCTTGGCCCCCGGGGGGAACACTGAAGCTTTCTTT.

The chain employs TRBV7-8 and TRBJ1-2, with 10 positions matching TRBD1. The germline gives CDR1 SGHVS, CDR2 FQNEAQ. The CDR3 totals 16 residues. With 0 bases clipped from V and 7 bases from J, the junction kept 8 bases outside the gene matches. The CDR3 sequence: CASSLAGRQGAVGYTF. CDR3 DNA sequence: TGTGCCAGCAGCTTAGCTGGGCGACAGGGGGCAGTTGGCTACACCTTC. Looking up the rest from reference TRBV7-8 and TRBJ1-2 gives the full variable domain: GAGVSQSPRYKVAKRGQDVALRCDPISGHVSLFWYQQALGQGPEFLTYFQNEAQLDKSGLPSDRFFAERPEGSVSTLKIQRTQQEDSAVYLCASSLAGRQGAVGYTFGSGTRLTVV.